The next 25 T cell receptor beta chains were all read from a single sample in a study of T cell repertoires in cytomegalovirus infection. These TCRs' antigens remain unknown. TCRdb analysed the reads with MiXCR anew, one entry per CDR3 protein. Among about 570,000 distinct CDR3 sequences listed, about 40% were seen once. The material was cultured PBMCs, obtained from culture after CMV antigen stimulation. These receptors all come from a human donor in good health (CMV status not recorded). Some clones in this sample may be carry-over from other donors' samples.

In this sample, this clonotype turned up a few times. The chain couples TRBV11-2 to TRBJ1-2; the D gene is possibly TRBD1 (5 bases). This CDR3 has 15 residues. V was trimmed by 2 bases and J by 2 bases, leaving 12 bases between them. Germline assignment: CDR1 SGHAT and CDR2 FQNNGV. As DNA, the CDR3 is TGTGCCAGCAGCTTATTGCCCCAGGGAAACTATGGCTACACCTTC. It yields the protein CASSLLPQGNYGYTF.

The chain has TRBV2 and TRBJ2-1; 7 bases agree with TRBD1. J lost 2 bases, V lost 7 bases, and 14 bases had no gene match. This CDR3 contains 17 residues. CDR1 is SNHLY and CDR2 is FYNNEI in the germline V gene. For the CDR3, the DNA is TGTGCCAGCACCGACAGGGCATCCTTTATCACCTACAATGAGCAGTTCTTC. It specifies CASTDRASFITYNEQFF.

This CDR3 is CASSYPLGTAEETQYF. The CDR3 DNA reads as TGTGCCAGCAGTTACCCCCTCGGGACAGCTGAAGAGACCCAGTACTTC. This chain links TRBV6-2 or TRBV6-3 with TRBJ2-5; 7 bases fit TRBD1. The CDR3 length is 16 residues. Germline-derived CDR1 and CDR2 are MNHEY and SVGEGT. The V gene end was trimmed by 2 bases and the J gene end by 3 bases; junction bases not matched to a gene: 9.

J is TRBJ1-5 and V is TRBV19; D is unresolved. Germline V CDR1 and CDR2: LNHDA, SQIVND (reference sequence). V lost 6 bases, J lost 1 base, and 7 bases lay in between. The length of the CDR3 is 13 residues. The CDR3 bases are TGTGCCAGTAGGTTGTGGAGCAATCAGCCCCAGCATTTT. Translation gives CASRLWSNQPQHF.

The CDR3 nucleotides read TGTGCCAGTAGTATCCGCCCCTCACGACAGGGTTACGGCTACACCTTC. Translation gives CASSIRPSRQGYGYTF. This chain connects TRBV19 to TRBJ1-2; 7 nucleotides align to TRBD1. The CDR3 loop spans 16 amino acids. V was clipped by 3 bases and J by 8 bases; unmatched bases: 15. CDR1 and CDR2 from the germline V gene are LNHDA and SQIVND (reference sequence).

This clonotype was seen a single time. Given a much more abundant clone one base away, this may be a read error. This sequence joins TRBV7-2 and TRBJ2-3; 9 bases agree with TRBD2. Losses at the gene ends were 5 bases for V and 1 base for J; bases not matched to a gene: 7. CDR3 length: 16 amino acids. The germline gives CDR1 SGHTA, CDR2 FQGNSA. The CDR3 coding sequence is TGTGCCAGCAGCACCCGGAAGCGGGGGGGCACAGATACGCAGTATTTT. Protein: CASSTRKRGGTDTQYF. The whole variable domain, filled in from reference TRBV7-2 and TRBJ2-3, reads GAGVSQSPSNKVTEKGKDVELRCDPISGHTALYWYRQSLGQGLEFLIYFQGNSAPDKSGLPSDRFSAERTGGSVSTLTIQRTQQEDSAVYLCASSTRKRGGTDTQYFGPGTRLTVL.

J is TRBJ2-3 and V is TRBV5-1, with D perhaps TRBD2 (5 bases). Trimming left V 4 bases short and J 6 bases short, with 15 bases between. The CDR3 length is 14 residues. The germline CDR1 and CDR2 sequences are SGHRS and YFSETQ. CDR3: CASSPGGQRDTQYF. The CDR3 DNA reads TGCGCCAGCAGCCCCGGCGGCCAGCGGGATACGCAGTATTTT. The entire variable domain, with the rest obtained from reference TRBV5-1 and TRBJ2-3, is as follows: KAGVTQTPRYLIKTRGQQVTLSCSPISGHRSVSWYQQTPGQGLQFLFEYFSETQRNKGNFPGRFSGRQFSNSRSEMNVSTLELGDSALYLCASSPGGQRDTQYFGPGTRLTVL.

The chain couples TRBV7-2 to TRBJ2-1, with no clear D. V was clipped by 1 base and J by 2 bases, with 6 bases between them. CDR3 length: 14 amino acids. Germline CDR1 is SGHTA and CDR2 is FQGNSA. In nucleotides, the CDR3 is TGTGCCAGCAGCTTAGACTCTGCCTACAATGAGCAGTTCTTC. It codes for CASSLDSAYNEQFF.

This clonotype came up a few times. The chain couples TRBV7-2 to TRBJ2-3; maybe TRBD2 (6 bases). The CDR3 covers 15 residues. CDR1 is SGHTA and CDR2 is FQGNSA in the germline V gene. The V and J ends lost 8 bases and 4 bases respectively, with 19 bases between them. In nucleotides, the CDR3 is TGTGCCAGCGCCTGGTCGGCTAGCGTGGCAGATACGCAGTATTTT. Residues: CASAWSASVADTQYF.

The CDR3 DNA is TGCGCCAGCAGCGACCTCGGGAATCCACAAGAGACCCAGTACTTC. It is translated as CASSDLGNPQETQYF. This chain uses TRBV5-1 with TRBJ2-5; maybe TRBD2 (5 bases). V was pared by 4 bases and J by 2 bases, with 15 bases between. The CDR3 is 15 amino acids. Germline V lookup: CDR1 SGHRS, CDR2 YFSETQ.

The CDR3 is CASSRRQIQETQYF. The CDR3, as DNA: TGTGCCAGCAGTCGACGACAGATTCAAGAGACCCAGTACTTC. The rearrangement links TRBV2 to TRBJ2-5; D is perhaps TRBD1 (5 bases). The CDR3 totals 14 residues. Germline lookup yields CDR1 SNHLY and CDR2 FYNNEI. Trimming stripped 5 bases from V and 2 bases from J, with 12 bases between.

This clonotype was seen a handful of times. The genes are TRBV11-3 and TRBJ2-3, with TRBD1 matching over 7 bases. V dropped 2 bases and J dropped 5; count of bases not matched to a gene: 10. This CDR3 is 16 amino acids long. Looked up from germline, CDR1 is SGHNT and CDR2 is YENEEA. The CDR3 reads CASSLRTGSIIDTQYF. The CDR3 DNA is TGTGCCAGCAGCTTACGGACAGGCTCTATCATAGATACGCAGTATTTT. Using reference TRBV11-3 and TRBJ2-3 for the parts outside the CDR3, the full variable domain is EAGVVQSPRYKIIEKKQPVAFWCNPISGHNTLYWYLQNLGQGPELLIRYENEEAVDDSQLPKDRFSAERLKGVDSTLKIQPAELGDSAVYLCASSLRTGSIIDTQYFGPGTRLTVL.

The gene calls are TRBV4-3 and TRBJ2-3, with D perhaps TRBD1 (5 bases). V lost 3 bases and J 3 bases, leaving 22 bases between the germline ends. This CDR3 has 18 amino acids. The germline CDR1 and CDR2 sequences are LGHNA and YSLEER. The CDR3, as DNA: TGCGCCAGCAGCCAGAATCCATCGACAGCCTTAGGGACAGATACGCAGTATTTT. It translates to CASSQNPSTALGTDTQYF.

This clonotype showed up just a few times. This chain connects TRBV2 to TRBJ2-1, with 11 bases lining up with TRBD2. This CDR3 is built from 18 residues. Trimming cost V 5 bases and J 0 bases; bases outside gene matches: 9. Germline-derived CDR1 and CDR2 are SNHLY and FYNNEI. CDR3 region: CASSFRLAGLSSYNEQFF. The CDR3 DNA follows: TGTGCCAGCAGTTTCCGACTAGCGGGGCTAAGCTCCTACAATGAGCAGTTCTTC. The full variable domain, with the rest looked up from reference TRBV2 and TRBJ2-1, is EPEVTQTPSHQVTQMGQEVILRCVPISNHLYFYWYRQILGQKVEFLVSFYNNEISEKSEIFDDQFSVERPDGSNFTLKIRSTKLEDSAMYFCASSFRLAGLSSYNEQFFGPGTRLTVL.

The chain links TRBV7-2 to TRBJ2-7, with 11 bases fitting TRBD2. The ends lost 7 bases at V and 7 bases at J; junction bases unmatched: 9. The CDR3 has 14 amino acids. Looked up from germline, CDR1 is SGHTA and CDR2 is FQGNSA. DNA of the CDR3: TGTGCCAGCAAAGAACTAGCGGGAGCGTGGGAGCAGTACTTC. It codes for CASKELAGAWEQYF.

This clonotype has just a few counts. The genes are TRBV11-2 and TRBJ2-5; no clear D. Germline assignment: CDR1 SGHAT and CDR2 FQNNGV. The CDR3 extends over 14 amino acids. Trimming removed 1 base at V and 5 bases at J, with 11 bases between. The CDR3 sequence: CASSLVSTRETQYF. The CDR3 nucleotides read TGTGCCAGCAGCTTAGTTTCCACTCGGGAGACCCAGTACTTC.

The chain carries TRBV20-1 and TRBJ2-1; 10 bases agree with TRBD2. This CDR3 contains 15 residues. Germline loops: CDR1 DFQATT, CDR2 SNEGSKA (reference sequence). Losses at the gene ends were 0 bases for V and 6 bases for J; bases not matched to a gene: 5. The CDR3 DNA follows: TGCAGTGCTAGAGAACTAGCGGGAATCGGCAATGAGCAGTTCTTC. It codes for CSARELAGIGNEQFF.

The chain uses TRBV12-3 or TRBV12-4 and TRBJ2-2, with D tentatively TRBD2 (6 bases). The V end lost 3 bases, the J end lost 2 bases, and 13 bases lay between the germline ends. The CDR3 is made up of 16 amino acids. CDR3 coding DNA: TGTGCCAGCAGTTTTTACTCGGGGGTAAACACCGGGGAGCTGTTTTTT. Amino acids: CASSFYSGVNTGELFF.

This clonotype appeared a few times. The V gene is TRBV11-2, the J gene TRBJ2-1; D remains ambiguous. The CDR3 covers 11 residues. With 1 base removed from V and 14 bases from J, the gap between germline ends came to 9 bases. Germline lookup yields CDR1 SGHAT and CDR2 FQNNGV. The CDR3 region is CASSLGGRKFF. CDR3 nucleotide sequence: TGTGCCAGCAGCTTAGGCGGACGGAAGTTCTTC.

This clonotype was observed a handful of times. The chain combines TRBV7-6 with TRBJ1-3, with 8 bases fitting TRBD1. Looked up from germline, CDR1 is SGHVS and CDR2 is FNYEAQ. This CDR3 has 17 residues. V lost 2 bases, J lost 0 bases, and 6 bases stayed unmatched. CDR3 bases: TGTGCCAGCAGCTTATACGGGACAGGTCACTCTGGAAACACCATATATTTT. Protein product: CASSLYGTGHSGNTIYF.

This clonotype was counted many times. This rearrangement joins TRBV7-2 to TRBJ2-2, with D tentatively TRBD2 (6 bases). Germline CDR1 SGHTA, CDR2 FQGNSA. CDR3 length: 16 amino acids. The V gene lost 5 bases and the J gene lost 5 bases, with 18 bases spanning the gap. The CDR3 DNA follows: TGTGCCAGCAGCCCTTTTGCGGGAAGTGGAACCGGGGAGCTGTTTTTT. Amino acids: CASSPFAGSGTGELFF.

In this sample, this clonotype turned up a few times. This sequence joins TRBV27 and TRBJ1-2, with TRBD1 matching 7 bases. This CDR3 spans 13 amino acids. Unmatched junction bases numbered 5, after V lost 5 bases and J lost 5 bases. Germline assignment: CDR1 MNHEY and CDR2 SMNVEV (reference sequence). The CDR3 nucleotides are TGTGCCAGCAGTGACAGGGAGGGTTATGGCTACACCTTC. This encodes CASSDREGYGYTF.

This sequence joins TRBV4-3 and TRBJ2-2, with unresolved D. The CDR3 has 14 amino acids. V was pared by 0 bases and J by 4 bases, with 6 bases between. Germline CDR1 is LGHNA and CDR2 is YSLEER. CDR3 sequence: CASSQDSATGELFF. Written as DNA, the CDR3 is TGCGCCAGCAGCCAAGATAGTGCCACCGGGGAGCTGTTTTTT.

The chain combines TRBV11-2 with TRBJ2-5; tentative D call: TRBD1 (6 bases). Germline values: CDR1 SGHAT, CDR2 FQNNGV. The length of the CDR3 is 13 residues. The DNA of the CDR3 is TGTGCAACAGCCGGGACACCCCAAGAGACCCAGTACTTC. Amino acid sequence: CATAGTPQETQYF. The full variable domain, with the rest looked up from reference TRBV11-2 and TRBJ2-5, is EAGVAQSPRYKIIEKRQSVAFWCNPISGHATLYWYQQILGQGPKLLIQFQNNGVVDDSQLPKDRFSAERLKGVDSTLKIQPAKLEDSAVYLCATAGTPQETQYFGPGTRLLVL.

V and J are TRBV11-2 and TRBJ1-1; D gene ambiguous. V gave up 3 bases and J gave up 0 bases, with 2 bases separating them. Germline V lookup: CDR1 SGHAT, CDR2 FQNNGV. This CDR3 has 12 amino acids. The CDR3 DNA sequence: TGTGCCAGCAGCTTTGTGAACACTGAAGCTTTCTTT. Its protein product is CASSFVNTEAFF. Full variable domain (outside the CDR3, taken from reference TRBV11-2 and TRBJ1-1): EAGVAQSPRYKIIEKRQSVAFWCNPISGHATLYWYQQILGQGPKLLIQFQNNGVVDDSQLPKDRFSAERLKGVDSTLKIQPAKLEDSAVYLCASSFVNTEAFFGQGTRLTVV.